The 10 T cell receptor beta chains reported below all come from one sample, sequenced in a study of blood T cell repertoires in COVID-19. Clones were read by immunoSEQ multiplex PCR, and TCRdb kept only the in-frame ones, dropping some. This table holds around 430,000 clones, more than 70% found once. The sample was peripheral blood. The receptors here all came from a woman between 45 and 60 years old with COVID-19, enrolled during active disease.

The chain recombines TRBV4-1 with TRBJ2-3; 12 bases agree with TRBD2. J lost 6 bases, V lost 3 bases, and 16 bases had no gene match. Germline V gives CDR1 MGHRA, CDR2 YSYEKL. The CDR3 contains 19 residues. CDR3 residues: CASSQGPGGLAGKWDTQYF. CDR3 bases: TGCGCCAGCAGCCAGGGCCCCGGTGGACTAGCGGGGAAGTGGGATACGCAGTATTTT.

For the CDR3, the DNA is TGTGCCAGTAGTATAAAACGGAGGCTCCAAGTGAACACTGAAGCTTTCTTT. The encoded protein is CASSIKRRLQVNTEAFF. V usage is TRBV19 and J usage is TRBJ1-1; the D is unclear. Trimming cost V 2 bases and J 0 bases, with 16 bases left between them. This CDR3 spans 17 amino acids. Looked up from germline, CDR1 is LNHDA and CDR2 is SQIVND (reference sequence).

Here the CDR3 DNA reads TGCGCCAGCAGCTTAACTGGAGGGGCCGACTCCTACGAGCAGTACTTC. This translates into CASSLTGGADSYEQYF. The V and J genes are TRBV5-1 and TRBJ2-7; weak D call: TRBD2 (6 bases). This CDR3 contains 16 residues. Trimming cost V 2 bases and J 0 bases, with 15 bases left between them. Germline V gene lookup returns CDR1 SGHRS and CDR2 YFSETQ.

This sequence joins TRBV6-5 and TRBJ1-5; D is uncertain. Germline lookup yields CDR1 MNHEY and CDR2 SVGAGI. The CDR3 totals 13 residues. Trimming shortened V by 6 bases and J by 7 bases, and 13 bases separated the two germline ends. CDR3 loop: CASSPGPRQPQHF. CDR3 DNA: TGTGCCAGCAGCCCCGGCCCCAGGCAGCCCCAGCATTTT.

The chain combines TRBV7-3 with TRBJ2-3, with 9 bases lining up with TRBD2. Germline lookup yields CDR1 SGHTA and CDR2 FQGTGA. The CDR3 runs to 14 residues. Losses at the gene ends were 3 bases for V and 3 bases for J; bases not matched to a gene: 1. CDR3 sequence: CASSFGLATDTQYF. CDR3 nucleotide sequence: TGTGCCAGCAGCTTCGGACTAGCGACAGATACGCAGTATTTT.

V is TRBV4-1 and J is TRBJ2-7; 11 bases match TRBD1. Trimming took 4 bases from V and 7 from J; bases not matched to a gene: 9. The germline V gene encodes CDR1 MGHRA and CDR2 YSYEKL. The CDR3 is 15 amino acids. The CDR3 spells CASSPSDRGPWEQYF. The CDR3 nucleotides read TGCGCCAGCAGCCCGTCGGACAGGGGGCCGTGGGAGCAGTACTTC.

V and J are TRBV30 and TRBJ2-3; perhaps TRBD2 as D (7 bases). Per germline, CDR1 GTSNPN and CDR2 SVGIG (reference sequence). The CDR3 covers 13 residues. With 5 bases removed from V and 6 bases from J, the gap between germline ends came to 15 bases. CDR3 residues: CAWGPGGPDTQYF. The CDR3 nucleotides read TGTGCCTGGGGCCCCGGGGGGCCGGATACGCAGTATTTT. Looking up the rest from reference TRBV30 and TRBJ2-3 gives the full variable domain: SQTIHQWPATLVQPVGSPLSLECTVEGTSNPNLYWYRQAAGRGLQLLFYSVGIGQISSEVPQNLSASRPQDRQFILSSKKLLLSDSGFYLCAWGPGGPDTQYFGPGTRLTVL.

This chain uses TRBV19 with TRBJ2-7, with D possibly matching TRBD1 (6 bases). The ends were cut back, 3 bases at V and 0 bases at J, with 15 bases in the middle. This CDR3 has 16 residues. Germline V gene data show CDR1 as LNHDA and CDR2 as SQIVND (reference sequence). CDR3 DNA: TGTGCCAGTAGTATGGGGCGAGGACAGTCCTCCTACGAGCAGTACTTC. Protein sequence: CASSMGRGQSSYEQYF.

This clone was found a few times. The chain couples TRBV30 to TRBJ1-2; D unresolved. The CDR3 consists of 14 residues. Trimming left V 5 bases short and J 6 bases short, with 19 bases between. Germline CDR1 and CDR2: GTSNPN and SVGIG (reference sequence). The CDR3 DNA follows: TGTGCCTGGTCGGGGAGGCCCCTGCAAGATGGCTACACCTTC. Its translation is CAWSGRPLQDGYTF.

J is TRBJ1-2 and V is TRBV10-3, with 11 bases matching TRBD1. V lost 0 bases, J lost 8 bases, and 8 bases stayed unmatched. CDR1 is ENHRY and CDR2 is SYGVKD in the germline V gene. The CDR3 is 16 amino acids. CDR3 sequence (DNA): TGTGCCATCAGTGAGTCGGGTGGACAGGGGGCACGAGGCTACACCTTC. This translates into CAISESGGQGARGYTF.